These 19 T cell receptor beta chains were sequenced from one sample in a study of blood T cell repertoires in COVID-19 (TCRdb year 2020). Receptors were amplified or captured by the immunoSEQ multiplex PCR assay. In TCRdb, the immuneACCESS table is reduced to in-frame sequences with V and J assigned. These tables do not hold every clone; where another copy was compared, an unresolved V gene accounts for under half, and the others remain unexplained. Recorded for this sample are roughly 160,000 clones; about 85% of them occurred a single time. The ten largest account for about 5% of the sample. Material for sequencing was PBMCs or T cells enriched from blood (not recorded which). Receptors were obtained from a middle-aged woman with acute COVID-19.

The rearrangement links TRBV24-1 to TRBJ2-2, with 9 bases that match TRBD1. The trim removed 3 bases at V and 7 bases at J, leaving 17 bases unmatched. The CDR3 extends over 19 amino acids. From germline, CDR1 is KGHDR and CDR2 SFDVKD. CDR3 nucleotides: TGTGCCACCAGTGATCCCACACAGAAGGACAGGGGCAGGGGCGGGGAGCTGTTTTTT. This sequence encodes CATSDPTQKDRGRGGELFF.

This chain joins TRBV5-4 and TRBJ2-1; weak D call: TRBD2 (5 bases). This CDR3 has 16 amino acids. V was shortened by 4 bases and J by 4 bases, with 18 bases between the two germline ends. In germline, CDR1 is SGHNT, CDR2 YYREEE (reference sequence). For the CDR3, the DNA is TGTGCCAGCAGCGCGGAAGGGAGTTCCCTTTACAATGAGCAGTTCTTC. This gives the protein CASSAEGSSLYNEQFF. Filled out from reference TRBV5-4 and TRBJ2-1, the complete variable domain reads ETGVTQSPTHLIKTRGQQVTLRCSSQSGHNTVSWYQQALGQGPQFIFQYYREEENGRGNFPPRFSGLQFPNYSSELNVNALELDDSALYLCASSAEGSSLYNEQFFGPGTRLTVL.

V usage is TRBV7-9 and J usage is TRBJ2-6; D uncertain. CDR1 is SEHNR, CDR2 FQNEAQ, per germline (reference sequence). There are 19 residues in the CDR3. V lost 0 bases and J 0 bases, leaving 15 bases between the germline ends. The CDR3 sequence: CASSLAPWQAPSGANVLTF. The CDR3 nucleotides read TGTGCCAGCAGCTTAGCCCCCTGGCAGGCACCCTCTGGGGCCAACGTCCTGACTTTC.

The CDR3 DNA is TGTGCCAGCAGCGCTAAATTAGCGGACCAAGAGACCCAGTACTTC. Translation: CASSAKLADQETQYF. This chain joins TRBV9 and TRBJ2-5, with a weak D call TRBD2 (6 bases). The ends were cut back, 3 bases at V and 0 bases at J, with 12 bases in the middle. The CDR3 consists of 15 residues. The germline gives CDR1 SGDLS, CDR2 YYNGEE. Looking up the rest from reference TRBV9 and TRBJ2-5 gives the full variable domain: DSGVTQTPKHLITATGQRVTLRCSPRSGDLSVYWYQQSLDQGLQFLIQYYNGEERAKGNILERFSAQQFPDLHSELNLSSLELGDSALYFCASSAKLADQETQYFGPGTRLLVL.

This clone was recorded once. The V gene is TRBV7-9, the J gene TRBJ1-4, with D tentatively TRBD1 (6 bases). Trimming took off 1 base at V and 4 bases at J, with 13 bases between the two ends. CDR1 and CDR2 from the germline V gene are SEHNR and FQNEAQ (reference sequence). CDR3 length equals 16 residues. In DNA, the CDR3 is TGTGCCAGCAGCTTAGGATCGGGGACAAGTAATGAAAAACTGTTTTTT. This translates into CASSLGSGTSNEKLFF.

Only one count was recorded for this clone. The chain couples TRBV19 to TRBJ1-5; 7 bases fit TRBD1. This CDR3 comprises 15 residues. CDR1 is LNHDA, CDR2 SQIVND, per germline (reference sequence). Trimming removed 4 bases from V and 1 base from J; junction bases left unmatched: 4. CDR3 coding DNA: TGTGCCAGTAGTAGAGACAGGGCGAGCAATCAGCCCCAGCATTTT. Residues: CASSRDRASNQPQHF.

This clone has just one count. The CDR3 sequence: CASSQPSGKTDTQYF. The CDR3 nucleotides read TGTGCCAGCAGCCAACCTAGCGGGAAAACAGATACGCAGTATTTT. The genes are TRBV4-2 and TRBJ2-3; TRBD2 matches at 9 bases. The V segment lost 2 bases and the J segment 3 bases; nucleotides outside the gene matches: 3. CDR1 and CDR2 (germline): LGHNA, YNFKEQ. CDR3 length: 15 amino acids.

The V call is TRBV2, the J call TRBJ2-6; tentative D call: TRBD1 (5 bases). The CDR3 loop spans 13 amino acids. Germline CDR1 SNHLY, CDR2 FYNNEI. V was trimmed by 6 bases and J by 2 bases, leaving 5 bases between them. CDR3 sequence: CASRGPGANVLTF. The DNA for the CDR3 is TGTGCCAGCAGGGGGCCTGGGGCCAACGTCCTGACTTTC.

This chain links TRBV19 with TRBJ2-7, with 7 nucleotides matching TRBD1. V trimming: 4 bases; J trimming: 0 bases; junction bases outside the gene matches: 3. Germline CDR1 LNHDA, CDR2 SQIVND (reference sequence). The CDR3 is made up of 14 amino acids. CDR3 loop: CASSKGTASYEQYF. The CDR3 DNA follows: TGTGCCAGTAGTAAGGGGACAGCCTCCTACGAGCAGTACTTC.

The chain carries TRBV2 and TRBJ1-1, with D uncertain. Trimming stripped 4 bases from V and 1 base from J, with 10 bases between. Germline CDR1 and CDR2: SNHLY and FYNNEI. This CDR3 comprises 14 residues. CDR3 residues: CASSVRGSNTEAFF. CDR3 sequence (DNA): TGTGCCAGCAGTGTGAGAGGGTCGAACACTGAAGCTTTCTTT.

The chain has TRBV5-1 and TRBJ1-1; D might be TRBD1 (6 bases). CDR1 is SGHRS and CDR2 is YFSETQ in the germline V gene. With 0 bases removed from V and 6 bases from J, the gap between germline ends came to 12 bases. The CDR3 length is 14 residues. Here the CDR3 DNA reads TGCGCCAGCAGCTTGGCCCCGGGGGGCCCTGAAGCTTTCTTT. This gives the protein CASSLAPGGPEAFF.

V is TRBV6-4 and J is TRBJ2-7; 12 positions agree with TRBD2. Germline V lookup: CDR1 MRHNA, CDR2 SNTAGT. This CDR3 is built from 16 residues. V lost 3 bases, J lost 4 bases, and 7 bases stayed unmatched. The CDR3 DNA follows: TGTGCCAGCAGTGAGAGGGCTAGCGGGAGGGCGTACGAGCAGTACGTC. It encodes CASSERASGRAYEQYV.

The CDR3 loop is CATSGRLSGEQFF. The CDR3, as DNA: TGTGCCACCAGTGGGCGACTGAGCGGAGAGCAGTTCTTC. The gene calls are TRBV24-1 and TRBJ2-1; D may be TRBD2 (5 bases). This CDR3 spans 13 amino acids. V lost 5 bases, J lost 10 bases, and 14 bases lay in between. Germline lookup yields CDR1 KGHDR and CDR2 SFDVKD.

The chain recombines TRBV5-8 with TRBJ1-2; the match to TRBD1 covers 7 bases. This CDR3 region has 16 residues. J lost 3 bases, V lost 4 bases, and 12 bases had no gene match. CDR1 is SGHTS and CDR2 is YDEGEE in the germline V gene. The CDR3 protein is CASSTRTGPRDYGYTF. CDR3 DNA sequence: TGTGCCAGCAGCACCCGGACAGGTCCCCGAGACTATGGCTACACCTTC.

The CDR3 region has the DNA TGTGCCAGCAGCTCAGTCTGGACAGTTAATGAAAAACTGTTTTTT. Translated: CASSSVWTVNEKLFF. The rearrangement joins TRBV11-2 to TRBJ1-4; weak D call: TRBD1 (6 bases). CDR1 and CDR2 (germline): SGHAT, FQNNGV. This CDR3 has 15 residues. The V end was cut by 4 bases, the J end by 4 bases, with 13 bases between.

The chain recombines TRBV5-1 with TRBJ1-2; tentatively, D is TRBD1 (6 bases). The V and J ends lost 3 bases and 6 bases respectively, with 21 bases between them. Germline CDR1 and CDR2: SGHRS and YFSETQ. The CDR3 is 16 amino acids. DNA of the CDR3: TGCGCCAGCAGCTCCGGGGTTACAGGGTTGGGTGATGGCTACACCTTC. Amino acid sequence: CASSSGVTGLGDGYTF.

J is TRBJ2-1 and V is TRBV6-5; TRBD2 matches at 11 bases. Per the germline V gene, CDR1 is MNHEY and CDR2 is SVGAGI. After removal of 1 base from V and 8 bases from J, the junction contained 4 bases not matched to a gene. This CDR3 is built from 15 residues. CDR3 sequence (DNA): TGTGCCAGCAGTTACTTAGCGGGAGGGATCGATGAGCAGTTCTTC. Its translation: CASSYLAGGIDEQFF.

The genes are TRBV3-1 (or the pseudogene TRBV3-2) and TRBJ2-1, with 7 bases aligning to TRBD2. This CDR3 spans 14 amino acids. Germline CDR1 and CDR2: LGHDT and YNNKEL (reference sequence). V was clipped by 5 bases and J by 9 bases; unmatched bases: 10. The CDR3 is CASSTIPAGSEQFF. Written as DNA, the CDR3 is TGTGCCAGCAGCACCATCCCAGCGGGATCTGAGCAGTTCTTC.

This clone was seen more than once but under ten times. This same CDR3 is encoded by further DNA sequences in the sample. This CDR3 is CASSLSTDTQYF. CDR3 coding DNA: TGTGCCAGCAGCCTCAGCACAGATACGCAGTATTTT. The V and J genes are TRBV9 and TRBJ2-3; no clear D. The germline CDR1 and CDR2 sequences are SGDLS and YYNGEE. V was clipped by 4 bases and J by 0 bases, with 3 bases between them. The CDR3 totals 12 residues. The complete variable domain, with remaining parts taken from reference TRBV9 and TRBJ2-3, reads DSGVTQTPKHLITATGQRVTLRCSPRSGDLSVYWYQQSLDQGLQFLIQYYNGEERAKGNILERFSAQQFPDLHSELNLSSLELGDSALYFCASSLSTDTQYFGPGTRLTVL.